The 15 T cell receptor beta chains below come from one sample, sequenced in a study of memory CD4+ T cells and cytomegalovirus serostatus. The sort gate was single viable CD3+CD4+CD8-CD45RO+ cells for memory CD4+ T cells. The assay was immunoSEQ multiplex PCR, and TCRdb's table has in-frame clones only and misses some. Among tens of thousands of clones listed, about 80% were seen once. The specimen sequenced was memory CD4+ T cells from blood. These receptors all stem from an adult in good health and CMV-seropositive.

This clone appeared a few times. The chain employs TRBV7-2 and TRBJ1-3; 7 bases are shared with TRBD1. The CDR3 runs 17 residues. The V gene end was trimmed by 4 bases and the J gene end by 2 bases; junction bases not matched to a gene: 11. Germline-derived CDR1 and CDR2 are SGHTA and FQGNSA. CDR3 nucleotide sequence: TGTGCCAGCAGCTCGGTTCCAGGGGGTTTTACTGGAAACACCATATATTTT. The encoded protein is CASSSVPGGFTGNTIYF.

V gene TRBV28 combines with J gene TRBJ1-4; 11 bases line up with TRBD1. Germline loops: CDR1 MDHEN, CDR2 SYDVKM. Losses at the gene ends were 6 bases for V and 8 bases for J; bases not matched to a gene: 8. This CDR3 has 15 residues. The CDR3 loop reads CASSPGTGGREKLFF. DNA for the CDR3: TGTGCCAGCAGCCCCGGGACAGGGGGTAGGGAAAAACTGTTTTTT.

The V gene is TRBV30, the J gene TRBJ1-3; weak D call: TRBD1 (6 bases). Germline-derived CDR1 and CDR2 are GTSNPN and SVGIG (reference sequence). The CDR3 length is 15 residues. Trimming took 0 bases from V and 0 from J, leaving 9 bases between them. CDR3 sequence (DNA): TGTGCCTGGAGTGTTAGGGGGACCTCTGGAAACACCATATATTTT. This encodes CAWSVRGTSGNTIYF.

The chain uses TRBV19 and TRBJ2-1; a weak D match, TRBD2 (6 bases). V lost 7 bases, J lost 3 bases, and 10 bases lay in between. The germline gives CDR1 LNHDA, CDR2 SQIVND (reference sequence). The CDR3 runs to 13 residues. The CDR3 is CASKGRGYNEQFF. The CDR3 DNA follows: TGTGCCAGTAAGGGGCGGGGCTACAATGAGCAGTTCTTC.

The chain combines TRBV28 with TRBJ2-5, with 7 positions matching TRBD2. CDR1 is MDHEN, CDR2 SYDVKM, per germline. Trimming at V came to 5 bases and at J to 5 bases, leaving 14 bases not matched to a gene. This CDR3 spans 16 amino acids. The CDR3 here is CASSTPPSGRRETQYF. CDR3 DNA sequence: TGTGCCAGCAGTACGCCCCCTAGCGGAAGGCGGGAGACCCAGTACTTC.

The chain is built from TRBV2 and TRBJ1-2; tentative D call: TRBD1 (6 bases). The CDR3 covers 14 residues. V was clipped by 7 bases and J by 8 bases, with 20 bases between them. The germline V gene has CDR1 SNHLY and CDR2 FYNNEI. CDR3 in amino acids: CASTQPGGARGYTF. The CDR3 DNA reads TGTGCCAGCACCCAACCGGGGGGGGCGCGCGGCTACACCTTC.

The rearrangement uses TRBV27 and TRBJ1-6; TRBD1 matches at 7 bases. Germline trimming cut 10 bases from V and 12 bases from J; bases unmatched to any gene: 12. Germline CDR1 reads MNHEY; CDR2 reads SMNVEV (reference sequence). This CDR3 spans 13 amino acids. In nucleotides, the CDR3 is TGTGCCAAGGGACAGACGTGGCAAAAACCCCTCCACTTT. As protein: CAKGQTWQKPLHF.

This clone was detected a few times. The chain has TRBV7-2 and TRBJ2-1; 8 bases line up with TRBD1. Germline V CDR1 and CDR2: SGHTA, FQGNSA. The CDR3 runs to 15 residues. V shed 5 bases, J shed 5 bases, and the junction held 8 bases outside the gene matches. CDR3 amino acids: CASSLGQAYDNEQFF. CDR3 nucleotide sequence: TGTGCCAGCAGCCTGGGACAGGCCTACGACAATGAGCAGTTCTTC.

This clone was picked up one time. V usage is TRBV6-1 and J usage is TRBJ2-2, with D perhaps TRBD2 (6 bases). The CDR3 has 15 residues. The V end lost 4 bases, the J end lost 6 bases, and 15 bases lay between the germline ends. Germline assignment: CDR1 MNHNS and CDR2 SASEGT. In nucleotides, the CDR3 is TGTGCCAGCAGTGGAGAGTTTGGGACTCCCGGGGAGCTGTTTTTT. Amino acid sequence: CASSGEFGTPGELFF.

The rearrangement links TRBV7-9 to TRBJ2-3; 10 nucleotides align to TRBD2. V lost 4 bases and J lost 4; bases outside the gene matches: 2. CDR3 length: 14 residues. CDR1 SEHNR and CDR2 FQNEAQ come from the germline V gene (reference sequence). CDR3 protein: CASSSSGSADTQYF. CDR3 DNA sequence: TGTGCCAGCAGCTCTAGCGGGAGCGCAGATACGCAGTATTTT.

V is TRBV7-6 and J is TRBJ2-5; 10 bases match TRBD2. The CDR3 runs 20 residues. Germline loops: CDR1 SGHVS, CDR2 FNYEAQ. V shed 3 bases, J shed 4 bases, and the junction held 20 bases outside the gene matches. This CDR3 reads CASSFMPLGSGRLRRETQYF. The CDR3 DNA reads as TGTGCCAGCAGCTTCATGCCGCTGGGTAGCGGGAGGTTAAGGAGAGAGACCCAGTACTTC.

V gene TRBV11-3 combines with J gene TRBJ2-1; TRBD2 matches 10 bases. Unmatched junction bases numbered 7, after V lost 0 bases and J lost 5 bases. Germline V gives CDR1 SGHNT, CDR2 YENEEA. This CDR3 spans 17 amino acids. In DNA form, the CDR3 reads TGTGCCAGCAGCTTAGATGGCCGACTAGCGGGTAACAATGAGCAGTTCTTC. Amino acids: CASSLDGRLAGNNEQFF.

The chain is built from TRBV5-4 and TRBJ1-2; D call uncertain. The CDR3 consists of 14 residues. Trimming left V 0 bases short and J 3 bases short, with 9 bases between. Germline loops: CDR1 SGHNT, CDR2 YYREEE (reference sequence). The CDR3 bases are TGTGCCAGCAGCTTGGCTCAGGAAGACTATGGCTACACCTTC. Protein: CASSLAQEDYGYTF.

This sequence joins TRBV11-3 and TRBJ2-7; TRBD1 or TRBD2 may be the D gene (5 bases each). From germline, CDR1 is SGHNT and CDR2 YENEEA. The CDR3 loop spans 14 amino acids. V gave up 3 bases and J gave up 5 bases, with 14 bases separating them. The CDR3 here is CASSFGTLGHEQYV. CDR3 DNA sequence: TGTGCCAGCAGCTTCGGGACCCTGGGGCACGAGCAGTACGTC.

This clone was seen a few times. CDR3 in DNA: TGTGCCAGCAGCTTAAGGTCAAAAGGTGAAGCTTTCTTT. Its protein product is CASSLRSKGEAFF. The rearrangement joins TRBV7-2 to TRBJ1-1, with no clear D. The CDR3 totals 13 residues. Germline CDR1 and CDR2: SGHTA and FQGNSA. Trimming cost V 2 bases and J 7 bases, with 11 bases left between them.